What follows describes a single T cell receptor beta chain. Germline V gene lookup returns CDR1 SEHNR and CDR2 FQNEAQ (reference sequence). The ends were cut back, 4 bases at V and 5 bases at J, with 15 bases in the middle. This CDR3 region has 14 residues. This record belongs to a study of blood T cell repertoires in COVID-19. At the level of the study: PBMCs, B-cell-depleted T cells, or T cells provided the cDNA or gDNA that made up the material.

The data were produced by immunoSEQ multiplex PCR, yet TCRdb's version contains in-frame clones alone and is incomplete. The data hold 150,000 to 200,000 clones, with 87% observed a single time. The source is a woman aged 18-29 years who had recovered from COVID-19. The sequenced material came from peripheral blood. The V and J genes are TRBV7-9 and TRBJ2-7, with TRBD1 as a possible D gene (6 bases). The CDR3 region has the DNA TGTGCCAGCAGCTACCGGACAGTTTTGGACGAGCAGTACTTC. This translates into CASSYRTVLDEQYF.